These 17 T cell receptor beta chains share one sample of origin, sequenced in a study of blood T cell repertoires in COVID-19. Method: immunoSEQ multiplex PCR; TCRdb's copy keeps in-frame clones and lacks some. The sample lists some 170,000 clones, roughly 82% seen once, with over 7.5% in the top ten. The sequenced sample consisted of peripheral blood. These receptors were taken from a woman between 65 and 79 years old with acute or convalescent COVID-19.

The chain recombines TRBV14 with TRBJ2-5, with 7 bases matching TRBD1. Germline V gives CDR1 SGHDN, CDR2 FVKESK. There are 17 residues in the CDR3. Germline trimming cut 0 bases from V and 6 bases from J; bases unmatched to any gene: 13. In nucleotides, the CDR3 is TGTGCCAGCAGCCAAGATAGAGCGACGGGCAGGGGGAAGACCCAGTACTTC. This codes for CASSQDRATGRGKTQYF.

Here the CDR3 reads CASSLLAVGEQYF. CDR3 DNA: TGTGCCAGCAGCCTACTAGCGGTGGGGGAGCAGTACTTC. The J gene is TRBJ2-7, the V gene TRBV7-2; 8 bases align to TRBD2. The CDR3 is made up of 13 amino acids. From germline, CDR1 is SGHTA and CDR2 FQGNSA. V was clipped by 5 bases and J by 7 bases; unmatched bases: 7.

The chain has TRBV6-5 and TRBJ2-7, with 14 nucleotides matching TRBD2. V was clipped by 8 bases and J by 3 bases; unmatched bases: 3. Germline V gives CDR1 MNHEY, CDR2 SVGAGI. This CDR3 spans 14 amino acids. The DNA for the CDR3 is TGTGCCAGCTTCGGACTAGCGGGGGGCTACGAGCAGTACTTC. Encoded protein: CASFGLAGGYEQYF.

The V gene is TRBV7-8, the J gene TRBJ2-7; TRBD1 aligns across 7 bases. Germline trimming cut 5 bases from V and 4 bases from J; bases unmatched to any gene: 11. The CDR3 covers 15 residues. Germline V CDR1 and CDR2: SGHVS, FQNEAQ. The CDR3 DNA reads as TGTGCCAGCAGCCCCCAGGGACAGTCACATTACGAGCAGTACTTC. Encoded protein: CASSPQGQSHYEQYF.

This chain uses TRBV11-2 with TRBJ1-4; 9 bases agree with TRBD1. The CDR3 runs 14 residues. Germline V CDR1 and CDR2: SGHAT, FQNNGV. With V trimmed by 6 bases and J by 7 bases, 6 bases remained unmatched. The CDR3 loop reads CASSYRGRGEKLFF. CDR3 sequence (DNA): TGTGCCAGCAGTTACAGGGGGCGCGGTGAAAAACTGTTTTTT. The whole variable domain, remainder taken from reference TRBV11-2 and TRBJ1-4, is EAGVAQSPRYKIIEKRQSVAFWCNPISGHATLYWYQQILGQGPKLLIQFQNNGVVDDSQLPKDRFSAERLKGVDSTLKIQPAKLEDSAVYLCASSYRGRGEKLFFGSGTQLSVL.

The V call is TRBV19, the J call TRBJ1-1; D may be TRBD1 (6 bases). V was clipped by 5 bases and J by 3 bases, with 10 bases between them. Germline V gene sequence: CDR1 LNHDA, CDR2 SQIVND (reference sequence). The CDR3 covers 13 residues. The CDR3 DNA reads as TGTGCCAGTAGTGGAAACAGGGACACTGAAGCTTTCTTT. Its protein product is CASSGNRDTEAFF.

The V gene is TRBV27, the J gene TRBJ2-1; D is possibly TRBD2 (5 bases). The CDR3 totals 14 residues. Germline V gene lookup returns CDR1 MNHEY and CDR2 SMNVEV (reference sequence). Trimming removed 7 bases at V and 8 bases at J, with 18 bases between. CDR3: CASTSSISGYEQFF. The CDR3 nucleotides read TGTGCCAGCACCTCTTCAATATCGGGGTATGAGCAGTTCTTC.

This sequence joins TRBV10-1 and TRBJ2-2; D is ambiguous. Per germline, CDR1 WNHNN and CDR2 SYGVQD (reference sequence). V lost 5 bases to trimming and J lost 2 bases, with 6 bases between them. This CDR3 has 13 residues. The CDR3 loop is CASSKSNTGELFF. The CDR3 region has the DNA TGCGCCAGCAGTAAGAGTAACACCGGGGAGCTGTTTTTT.

This chain joins TRBV7-9 and TRBJ1-1, with a tentative D call TRBD1 (5 bases). The ends were cut back, 4 bases at V and 6 bases at J, with 18 bases in the middle. The length of the CDR3 is 15 residues. CDR1 is SEHNR and CDR2 is FQNEAQ in the germline V gene (reference sequence). This CDR3 is CASSSWQGRRAEAFF. CDR3 DNA: TGTGCCAGCAGCTCGTGGCAGGGTAGGAGGGCTGAAGCTTTCTTT.

The chain uses TRBV7-2 and TRBJ1-6; 8 nucleotides line up with TRBD1. Germline CDR1 is SGHTA and CDR2 is FQGNSA. The J segment lost 10 bases and the V segment lost 6 bases, leaving 5 bases of the junction unmatched. The CDR3 is 13 residues long. The CDR3 nucleotides are TGTGCCAGCAGATTGGACAGGGTCTCACCCCTCCACTTT. It translates to CASRLDRVSPLHF.

The chain couples TRBV19 to TRBJ2-4; D is possibly TRBD1 (8 bases). The CDR3 is 17 residues long. The V gene lost 4 bases and the J gene lost 4 bases, with 20 bases spanning the gap. Germline V gene data show CDR1 as LNHDA and CDR2 as SQIVND (reference sequence). CDR3 DNA sequence: TGTGCCAGTAGTACGACGGGGGGACAGGCCAATAAAAACATTCAGTACTTC. It codes for CASSTTGGQANKNIQYF.

The rearrangement joins TRBV5-4 to TRBJ1-2; D unresolved. Germline V lookup: CDR1 SGHNT, CDR2 YYREEE (reference sequence). Trimming stripped 0 bases from V and 2 bases from J, with 11 bases between. The CDR3 runs 15 residues. CDR3 DNA sequence: TGTGCCAGCAGCTTGGGGGTCCACGGGAACTATGGCTACACCTTC. Translated, it gives CASSLGVHGNYGYTF.

This sequence joins TRBV11-2 and TRBJ1-6; 7 positions agree with TRBD1. The CDR3 is made up of 17 amino acids. The germline CDR1 and CDR2 sequences are SGHAT and FQNNGV. V lost 4 bases to trimming and J lost 7 bases; unmatched junction nucleotides: 13. CDR3 in amino acids: CASSSDREALRNSPLHF. Written as DNA, the CDR3 is TGTGCCAGCAGCTCCGACAGGGAGGCTCTTAGAAATTCACCCCTCCACTTT.

This chain joins TRBV3-1 (or the pseudogene TRBV3-2) and TRBJ1-6, with D possibly matching TRBD1 (5 bases). Germline-derived CDR1 and CDR2 are LGHDT and YNNKEL (reference sequence). The CDR3 has 16 residues. The ends were cut back, 1 base at V and 8 bases at J, with 15 bases in the middle. The CDR3 sequence: CASSQVRGSYDSPLHF. The CDR3 nucleotides are TGTGCCAGCAGCCAAGTGCGGGGCAGTTATGATTCACCCCTCCACTTT.

The chain uses TRBV28 and TRBJ2-4; D remains ambiguous. The CDR3 length is 13 residues. V was cut by 2 bases and J by 6 bases, with 8 bases left in between. The germline V gene encodes CDR1 MDHEN and CDR2 SYDVKM. The CDR3, as DNA: TGTGCCAGCAGTTTAGGTCCAGTAAACATTCAGTACTTC. Its protein is CASSLGPVNIQYF.

This chain links TRBV5-8 with TRBJ2-2, with TRBD1 as a possible D gene (5 bases). V lost 2 bases to trimming and J lost 4 bases, with 9 bases between them. The CDR3 length is 14 residues. CDR1 SGHTS and CDR2 YDEGEE come from the germline V gene. CDR3 loop: CASSLNQGTGELFF. CDR3 bases: TGTGCCAGCAGCTTAAACCAGGGCACCGGGGAGCTGTTTTTT.

In DNA, the CDR3 is TGCAGTGCAAGTACCAGGGTGTCTTACGGCTACACCTTC. Residues: CSASTRVSYGYTF. The chain has TRBV20-1 and TRBJ1-2; weak D call: TRBD1 (5 bases). Germline CDR1 is DFQATT and CDR2 is SNEGSKA (reference sequence). This CDR3 is built from 13 residues. The ends were cut back, 6 bases at V and 8 bases at J, with 19 bases in the middle.